The clone carrying this T cell receptor beta chain was detected many times. Its antigen is currently unknown. CDR1 is SGHTA, CDR2 FQGNSA, per germline. CDR3 size: 16 residues. V gave up 4 bases and J gave up 5 bases; unmatched junction bases: 11. TCRdb re-called the reads through MiXCR, storing one row per CDR3 protein. The sample lists about 890,000 distinct CDR3 sequences; approximately 31% were seen once. The entry originates in a study of T cell repertoires in cytomegalovirus infection. Study-wide background: Public TCR beta signature analysis indicated the presence of both CMV infection and matching HLA type. Study results and limitations: In two of eight donors, the top clonotype was HLA-C-restricted CMV-specific. The study identified carriers of CMV plus the relevant HLA from cumulative public TCR beta family frequency.

This chain uses TRBV7-2 with TRBJ2-5; 9 nucleotides align to TRBD2. This receptor was obtained from a human donor in good health (CMV status not recorded). Some clones in this sample may be carry-over from other donors' samples. Sequenced here: cultured CD8+ T cells from PBMCs, sampled from culture after CMV antigen stimulation. For the CDR3, the DNA is TGTGCCAGCAGCTCCCTAGGCGGGGGGGCCCCCGAGACCCAGTACTTC. Protein sequence: CASSSLGGGAPETQYF.